The clone carrying this TCR beta chain was recorded many times. This record belongs to a study of early T cells in non-severe SARS-CoV-2 infection. Germline lookup yields CDR1 MNHNY and CDR2 SVGAGI (reference sequence). V shed 6 bases, J shed 5 bases, and the junction held 7 bases outside the gene matches. The CDR3 spans 15 residues. cDNA molecules, individually, were tagged with unique molecular identifiers. TCRdb processed the 5' RACE reads anew with MiXCR; each CDR3 protein has one entry. In the table there are some 96,000 distinct CDR3 sequences, around 13% of which are singletons. The clonotype was recovered from an adult who was a healthcare worker with PCR-confirmed SARS-CoV-2 infection or an uninfected control (not recorded which). Sequencing was carried out using whole blood. This chain uses TRBV6-6 with TRBJ2-2; 9 bases match TRBD1. CDR3 coding DNA: TGTGCCAGCAGCCCGGGACAGGGTTGGACCGGGGAGCTGTTTTTT. Its translation: CASSPGQGWTGELFF.